What follows is one T cell receptor beta chain and its context. Its antigen specificity is not known. The record has no base qualities; no much larger clone is one base away. TCR CDR3 regions were amplified from genomic DNA by multiplex PCR using the deep immunoSEQ assay. Genomic DNA extracted from each cell subset was distributed evenly over all wells of several immunoSEQ 96-well plates, and each plate served as one replicate. For sorted subsets, roughly 200 ng of genomic DNA, equivalent to around 30,000 T cell genomes, went into each replicate PCR. Purified libraries were measured with a Qubit 3.0 fluorometer, size-checked on a Bioanalyzer 2100, and measured again with the KAPA Library Quantification kit. Each immunoSEQ 96-well plate was sequenced on its own single-read 150-cycle Illumina NextSeq 550 flow cell. In the authors' own workflow: The immunoSEQ output contained only junctional sequences without quality scores, so filtering could not match that applied to full-length reads. To assign V/J genes and CDR3, sequences were annotated using PyIR, a Python wrapper for IgBLAST v1.9, with IMGT germline references. Reads were removed for weak V/J assignments (E-value above 1e-6), missing CDR3, stop codons, out-of-frame junctions, or ambiguous translated residues. A V3J clonotype was defined by an identical inferred V gene, J gene, and CDR3 amino acid sequence. The percentage overlap between two repertoires was calculated by dividing the number of shared unique clonotypes by the size of the smaller repertoire. RTK rarefaction, the Chao1 estimator, and Recon v2.1 estimates of unobserved clonotypes were used to assess repertoire richness. OLGA was used to compute generation probabilities for all TCRbeta clonotypes that the gDNA method yielded from a handful of donors. This is the immuneACCESS table as TCRdb keeps it, with only in-frame sequences that have V and J called. A part of the clones is gone; compared with another copy, unresolved V genes explain less than half, and the rest is unexplained. That table gives V, J and clone size, and the DNA gave D and trimming. In this sample the table shows around 240,000 clones, 65% of which occur a single time. In total, the top ten clones hold roughly 10% of the sample.

This specimen belongs to a study of shared clonotypes between healthy human individuals (dated by TCRdb to 2020 to 2021). Background on the whole study: The cohort included a few men and a couple of women between 18 and 49 years of age. For each donor, CD4 naive and CD4 memory were each run on three plates, CD8 naive on two plates, and CD8 memory on one plate. To estimate repertoire size and how much clonotypes are shared between individuals, the study performed deep sequencing of blood TCR repertoires from about 5 healthy adults. Different laboratories and diverse techniques were used to prepare libraries and sequence TCR repertoires, to increase sequencing depth and limit assay-specific biases. Leukapheresis yielded between about 0.94 and 8.9 billion PBMCs per donor.

The CDR3 numbers 13 residues from cysteine through phenylalanine. Only the CDR3 portion is preserved as DNA: 39 bases, with reading frame beginning at the first base. The V end loses 0 bases and the J end loses 7 bases, and a stretch of 10 bases separates them. The germline V gene sets CDR1 to SGHVS and CDR2 to FNYEAQ. Here is what the overall study found, with its caveats: The small number of donors limited the genetic and exposure-history diversity represented. About 5% of naive CD4, around 3.5% of naive CD8, around 2.3% of memory CD4, and approximately 0.39% of memory CD8 clonotypes were shared across several donors. Larger estimated clonotype richness was generally found for naive subsets than for memory subsets. Clonotypes shared by all four sorted-subset donors showed higher generation probabilities than non-shared clonotypes. Based on pairwise subsampling, the degree of clonotype sharing among donors was expected to be affected by sequencing depth. Rarefaction of sorted-subset datasets indicated incomplete sequencing despite the large sequencing depth. Sampling was limited to blood, and TCR repertoires in tissue likely differ from TCR repertoires in blood.

Donors were healthy HIV-negative adults with no recently reported acute infections or vaccinations. Every donor was a Caucasian adult residing in Nashville, Tennessee, USA. CD4+ T cells were enriched by magnetic negative selection, after which naive cells were positively selected on CD45RA and the negative fraction was taken as the memory subset. Blood was obtained by leukapheresis, after which PBMCs were separated by Ficoll-Histopaque density gradient centrifugation and cryopreserved in liquid nitrogen vapor phase. Purity and quantity of every magnetically sorted T cell population were checked by analytical flow cytometry. Genomic DNA was isolated from each sorted fraction and quantified by UV absorbance on a Nanodrop 2000c.

This TCR came from a man aged 25 to 40 in good health. The sequence links TRBV7-6 to TRBJ2-7, with no confidently assigned D gene. Material for sequencing was memory CD4+ T cells sorted from blood. The cell subset or site label, read with the paper, signifies: CD45RA-negative fraction. The CDR3 region has the sequence CASSLAPSVEQYF. The bases are TGTGCCAGCAGCTTAGCGCCCTCGGTAGAGCAGTACTTC.